This T cell receptor (beta chain) was obtained from a study of T cells in Graves' hyperthyroidism and ophthalmopathy. TCR beta CDR3 sequences were amplified from RNA transcripts. When the TCR CDR3 underwent first-round RT-PCR, the HTBI primer set was used. Via MiXCR, TCRdb re-called the multiplex PCR reads, giving one row per CDR3 protein. The sample lists 300,000 to 400,000 distinct CDR3 sequences, 21% occurring once. The CDR3 extends over 12 amino acids. Germline-derived CDR1 and CDR2 are DFQATT and SNEGSKA (reference sequence). V lost 3 bases and J lost 4, with 4 bases in between. This clonotype was detected ten times or more. Clinical symptoms, serum thyroxine, TRAb, thyroid ultrasound and orbital computed tomography informed diagnoses. The PBMCs were taken from about 9.7 ml of fresh peripheral blood.

The source is a woman in her fifties or sixties with Graves' hyperthyroidism. Sequenced material: blood. The rearrangement links TRBV20-1 to TRBJ2-6; D is uncertain. CDR3 in amino acids: CSASRGANVLTF. In DNA form, the CDR3 reads TGCAGTGCTAGTAGGGGGGCCAACGTCCTGACTTTC.